The entry that follows covers one TCR beta chain sequence. The antigen is unknown. This specimen comes from a study of siplizumab effects on memory and regulatory T cells. Findings of the study overall: Reactions containing siplizumab showed mappable alloreactive CD4+ clones averaging around 70% Treg-derived, versus about 28% in controls. It was never confirmed that proliferating Tregs from siplizumab cultures were suppressive. Roughly 75-97% of proliferating CD4+ or CD8+ clones lacked an assignable naive or memory phenotype.

It was about 10^5 TCR templates that were assayed per sample. Libraries were prepared by immunoSEQ multiplex PCR; TCRdb keeps only in-frame clonotypes and omits some of them. The table lists 98,000 or so clones, about 93% of them singletons. The sequence was collected from a human donor in good health. Specimen: Tregs sorted from blood.

The CDR3 DNA sequence: TGTGCCTGGAGCGGACAGGGGGAATACAGGACCCGAAAACTGTTTTTT. The encoded protein is CAWSGQGEYRTRKLFF. The J gene is TRBJ1-4, the V gene TRBV30; 10 bases agree with TRBD1. With 3 bases clipped from V and 10 bases from J, the junction kept 14 bases outside the gene matches. CDR3 length: 16 residues. Germline CDR1 is GTSNPN and CDR2 is SVGIG (reference sequence).